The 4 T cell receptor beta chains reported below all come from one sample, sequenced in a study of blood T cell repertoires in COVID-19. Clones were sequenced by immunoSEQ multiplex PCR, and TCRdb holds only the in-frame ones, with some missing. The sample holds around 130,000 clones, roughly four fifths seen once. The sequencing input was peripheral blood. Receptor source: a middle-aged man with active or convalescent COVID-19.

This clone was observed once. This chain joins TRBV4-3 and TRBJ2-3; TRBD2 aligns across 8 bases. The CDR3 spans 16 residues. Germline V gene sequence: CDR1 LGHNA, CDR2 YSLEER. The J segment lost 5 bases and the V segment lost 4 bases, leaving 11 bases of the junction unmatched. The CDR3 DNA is TGCGCCAGCAGCCGGGAGGCGGGGGGCCGTGGAGATACGCAGTATTTT. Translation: CASSREAGGRGDTQYF.

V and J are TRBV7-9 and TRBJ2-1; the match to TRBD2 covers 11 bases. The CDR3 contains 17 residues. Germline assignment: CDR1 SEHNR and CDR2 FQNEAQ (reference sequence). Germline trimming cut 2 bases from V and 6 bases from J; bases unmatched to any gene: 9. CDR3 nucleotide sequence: TGTGCCAGCAGCTTAACCAATAGCGGGGGGGCTGGCAATGAGCAGTTCTTC. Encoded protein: CASSLTNSGGAGNEQFF.

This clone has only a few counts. CDR3 protein: CASSVEVGRGGNTIYF. CDR3 nucleotides: TGTGCCAGCAGCGTAGAAGTTGGCAGGGGCGGAAACACCATATATTTT. The V gene is TRBV9, the J gene TRBJ1-3; tentative D call: TRBD1 (6 bases). There are 16 residues in the CDR3. Germline values: CDR1 SGDLS, CDR2 YYNGEE. V was clipped by 0 bases and J by 4 bases, with 14 bases between them.

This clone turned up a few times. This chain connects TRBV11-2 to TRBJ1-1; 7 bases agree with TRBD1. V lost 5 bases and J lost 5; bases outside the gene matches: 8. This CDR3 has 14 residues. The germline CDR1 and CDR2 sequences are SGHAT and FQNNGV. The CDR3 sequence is CASSKRQGSTEAFF. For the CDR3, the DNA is TGTGCCAGCAGCAAGCGACAGGGTTCGACTGAAGCTTTCTTT.